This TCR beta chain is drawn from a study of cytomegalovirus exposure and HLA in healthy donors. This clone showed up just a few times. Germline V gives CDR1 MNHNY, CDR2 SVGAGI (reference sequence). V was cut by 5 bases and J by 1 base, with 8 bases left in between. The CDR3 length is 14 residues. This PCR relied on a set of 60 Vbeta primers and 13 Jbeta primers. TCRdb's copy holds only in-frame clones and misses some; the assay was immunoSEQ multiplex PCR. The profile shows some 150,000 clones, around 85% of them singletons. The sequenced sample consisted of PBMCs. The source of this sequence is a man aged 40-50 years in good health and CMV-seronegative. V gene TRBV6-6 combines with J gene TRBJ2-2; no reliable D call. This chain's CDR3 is CASSPAGNTGELFF. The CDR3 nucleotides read TGTGCCAGCAGTCCCGCAGGGAACACCGGGGAGCTGTTTTTT.